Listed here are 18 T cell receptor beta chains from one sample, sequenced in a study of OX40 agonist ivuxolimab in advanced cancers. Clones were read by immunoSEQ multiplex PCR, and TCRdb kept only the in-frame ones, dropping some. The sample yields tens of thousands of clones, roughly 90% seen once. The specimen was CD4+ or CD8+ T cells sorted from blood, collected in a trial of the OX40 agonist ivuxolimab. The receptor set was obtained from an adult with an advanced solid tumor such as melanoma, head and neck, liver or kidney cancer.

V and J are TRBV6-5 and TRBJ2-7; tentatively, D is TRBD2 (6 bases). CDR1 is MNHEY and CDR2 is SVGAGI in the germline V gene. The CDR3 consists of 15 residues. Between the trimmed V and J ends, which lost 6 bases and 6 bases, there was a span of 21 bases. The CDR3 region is CASSTSGVRQGEQYF. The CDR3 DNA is TGTGCCAGCAGCACCTCGGGGGTTCGGCAGGGCGAGCAGTACTTC.

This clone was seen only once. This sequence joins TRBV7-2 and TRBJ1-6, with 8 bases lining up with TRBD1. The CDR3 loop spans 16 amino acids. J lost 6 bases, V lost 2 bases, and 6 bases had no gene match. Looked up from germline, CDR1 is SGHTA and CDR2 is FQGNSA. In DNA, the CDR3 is TGTGCCAGCAGCTTATCGACAGGGGTTCGTAATTCACCCCTCCACTTT. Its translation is CASSLSTGVRNSPLHF.

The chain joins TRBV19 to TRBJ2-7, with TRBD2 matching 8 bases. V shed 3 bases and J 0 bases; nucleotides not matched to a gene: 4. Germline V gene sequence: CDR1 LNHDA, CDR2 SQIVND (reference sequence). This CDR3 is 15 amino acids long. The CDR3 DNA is TGTGCCAGTAGTATGGCCGGGACTAGCTCCTACGAGCAGTACTTC. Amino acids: CASSMAGTSSYEQYF.

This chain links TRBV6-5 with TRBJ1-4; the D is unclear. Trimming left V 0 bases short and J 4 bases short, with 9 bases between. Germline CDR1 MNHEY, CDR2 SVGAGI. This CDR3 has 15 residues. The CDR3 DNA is TGTGCCAGCAGTTACTCGAGTACAGTTAATGAAAAACTGTTTTTT. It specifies CASSYSSTVNEKLFF.

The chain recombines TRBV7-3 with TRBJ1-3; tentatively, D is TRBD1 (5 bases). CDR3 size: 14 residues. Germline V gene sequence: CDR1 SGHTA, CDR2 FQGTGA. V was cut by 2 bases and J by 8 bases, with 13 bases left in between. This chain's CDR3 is CASSLVRQTDTIYF. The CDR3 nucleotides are TGTGCCAGCAGCTTAGTCCGACAGACGGACACCATATATTTT.

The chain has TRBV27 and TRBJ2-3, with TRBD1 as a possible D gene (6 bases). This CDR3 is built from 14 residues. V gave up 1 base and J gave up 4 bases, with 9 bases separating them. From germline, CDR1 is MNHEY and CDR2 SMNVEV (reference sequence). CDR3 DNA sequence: TGTGCCAGCAGTTTATACAGGGTTTCAGATACGCAGTATTTT. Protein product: CASSLYRVSDTQYF.

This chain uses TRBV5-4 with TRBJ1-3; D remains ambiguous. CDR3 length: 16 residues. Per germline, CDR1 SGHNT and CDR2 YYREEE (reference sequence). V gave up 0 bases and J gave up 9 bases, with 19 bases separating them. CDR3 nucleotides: TGTGCCAGCAGCTTGGAGGGCGGCGGAATCAAAGGCACCATATATTTT. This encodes CASSLEGGGIKGTIYF.

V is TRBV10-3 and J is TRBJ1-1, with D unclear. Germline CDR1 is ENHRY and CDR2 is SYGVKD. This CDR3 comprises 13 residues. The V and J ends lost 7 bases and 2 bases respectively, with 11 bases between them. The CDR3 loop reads CAITGRVNTEAFF. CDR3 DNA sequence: TGTGCCATCACTGGCAGAGTAAACACTGAAGCTTTCTTT.

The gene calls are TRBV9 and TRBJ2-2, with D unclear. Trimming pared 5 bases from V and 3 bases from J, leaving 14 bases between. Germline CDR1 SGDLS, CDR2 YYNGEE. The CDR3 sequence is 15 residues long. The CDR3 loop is CASSLTTPDTGELFF. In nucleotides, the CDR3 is TGTGCCAGCAGTCTGACCACACCCGACACCGGGGAGCTGTTTTTT.

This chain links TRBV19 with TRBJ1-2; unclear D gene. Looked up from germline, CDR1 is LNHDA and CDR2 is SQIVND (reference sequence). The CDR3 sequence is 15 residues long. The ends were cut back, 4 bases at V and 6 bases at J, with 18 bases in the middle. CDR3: CASSNRMPGGDGYTF. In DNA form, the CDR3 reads TGTGCCAGTAGTAACCGGATGCCCGGTGGAGATGGCTACACCTTC.

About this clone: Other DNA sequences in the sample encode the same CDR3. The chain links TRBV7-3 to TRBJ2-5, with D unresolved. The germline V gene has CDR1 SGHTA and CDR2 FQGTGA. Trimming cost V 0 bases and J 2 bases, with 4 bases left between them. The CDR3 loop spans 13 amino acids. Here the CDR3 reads CASSLTRQETQYF. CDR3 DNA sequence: TGTGCCAGCAGCTTAACTCGGCAAGAGACCCAGTACTTC.

In nucleotides, the CDR3 is TGTGCCAGCAGTTTTTTAGGCGACACCGGGGAGCTGTTTTTT. As protein: CASSFLGDTGELFF. The chain combines TRBV28 with TRBJ2-2; D is undetermined. The V gene lost 3 bases and the J gene lost 3 bases, with 8 bases spanning the gap. This CDR3 has 14 residues. Germline V gene data show CDR1 as MDHEN and CDR2 as SYDVKM.

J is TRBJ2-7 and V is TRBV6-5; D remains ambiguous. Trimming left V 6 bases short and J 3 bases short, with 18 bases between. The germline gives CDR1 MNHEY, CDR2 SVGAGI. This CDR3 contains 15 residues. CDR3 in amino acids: CASSGGDWINYEQYF. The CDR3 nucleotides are TGTGCCAGCAGCGGCGGAGATTGGATAAACTACGAGCAGTACTTC.

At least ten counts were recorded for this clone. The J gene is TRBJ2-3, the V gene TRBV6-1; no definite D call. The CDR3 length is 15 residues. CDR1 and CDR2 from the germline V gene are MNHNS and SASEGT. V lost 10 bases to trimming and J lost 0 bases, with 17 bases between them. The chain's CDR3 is CATVMGFSSTDTQYF. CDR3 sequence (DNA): TGTGCCACCGTGATGGGGTTTTCTAGCACAGATACGCAGTATTTT.

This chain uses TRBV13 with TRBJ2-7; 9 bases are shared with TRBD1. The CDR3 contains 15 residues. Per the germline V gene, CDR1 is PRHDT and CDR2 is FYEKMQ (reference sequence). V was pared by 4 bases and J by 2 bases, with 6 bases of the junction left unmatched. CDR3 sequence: CASSSWDRATYEQYF. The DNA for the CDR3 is TGTGCCAGCAGCTCGTGGGACAGGGCGACCTACGAGCAGTACTTC.

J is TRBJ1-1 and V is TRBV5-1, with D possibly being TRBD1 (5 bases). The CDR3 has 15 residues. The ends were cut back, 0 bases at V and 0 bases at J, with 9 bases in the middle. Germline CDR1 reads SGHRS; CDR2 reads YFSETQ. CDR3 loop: CASSLVEGMNTEAFF. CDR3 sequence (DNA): TGCGCCAGCAGCTTGGTAGAGGGGATGAACACTGAAGCTTTCTTT. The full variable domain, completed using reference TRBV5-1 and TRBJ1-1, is KAGVTQTPRYLIKTRGQQVTLSCSPISGHRSVSWYQQTPGQGLQFLFEYFSETQRNKGNFPGRFSGRQFSNSRSEMNVSTLELGDSALYLCASSLVEGMNTEAFFGQGTRLTVV.

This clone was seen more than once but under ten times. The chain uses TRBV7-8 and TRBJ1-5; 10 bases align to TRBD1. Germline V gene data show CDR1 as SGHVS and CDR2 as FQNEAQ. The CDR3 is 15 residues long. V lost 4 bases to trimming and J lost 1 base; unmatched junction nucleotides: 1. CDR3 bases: TGTGCCAGCAGCTGGGGACAGGGGAGCAATCAGCCCCAGCATTTT. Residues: CASSWGQGSNQPQHF.

Here the CDR3 reads CASRGTSGRLEEQFF. In DNA form, the CDR3 reads TGTGCCAGCCGCGGGACTAGCGGGAGACTTGAGGAGCAGTTCTTC. This chain connects TRBV6-6 to TRBJ2-1; TRBD2 aligns across 14 bases. Trimming cost V 8 bases and J 10 bases; bases outside gene matches: 10. In germline, CDR1 is MNHNY, CDR2 SVGAGI (reference sequence). The CDR3 spans 15 residues.